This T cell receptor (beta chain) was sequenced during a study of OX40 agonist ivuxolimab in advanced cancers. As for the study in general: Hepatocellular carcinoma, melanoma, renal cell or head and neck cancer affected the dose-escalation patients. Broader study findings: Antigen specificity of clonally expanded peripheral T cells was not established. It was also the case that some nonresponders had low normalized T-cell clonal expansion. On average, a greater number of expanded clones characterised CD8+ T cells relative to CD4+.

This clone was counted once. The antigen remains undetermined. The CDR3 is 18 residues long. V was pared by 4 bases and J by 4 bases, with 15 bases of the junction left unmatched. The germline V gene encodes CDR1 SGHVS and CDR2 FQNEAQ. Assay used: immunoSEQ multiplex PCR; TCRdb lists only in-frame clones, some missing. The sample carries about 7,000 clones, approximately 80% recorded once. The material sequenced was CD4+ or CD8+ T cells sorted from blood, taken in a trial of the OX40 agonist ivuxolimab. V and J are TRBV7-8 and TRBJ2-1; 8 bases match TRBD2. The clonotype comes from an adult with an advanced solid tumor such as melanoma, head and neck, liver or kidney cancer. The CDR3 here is CASSSREVAGLLYNEQFF. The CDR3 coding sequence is TGTGCCAGCAGCTCCCGGGAGGTAGCGGGACTTCTTTACAATGAGCAGTTCTTC.